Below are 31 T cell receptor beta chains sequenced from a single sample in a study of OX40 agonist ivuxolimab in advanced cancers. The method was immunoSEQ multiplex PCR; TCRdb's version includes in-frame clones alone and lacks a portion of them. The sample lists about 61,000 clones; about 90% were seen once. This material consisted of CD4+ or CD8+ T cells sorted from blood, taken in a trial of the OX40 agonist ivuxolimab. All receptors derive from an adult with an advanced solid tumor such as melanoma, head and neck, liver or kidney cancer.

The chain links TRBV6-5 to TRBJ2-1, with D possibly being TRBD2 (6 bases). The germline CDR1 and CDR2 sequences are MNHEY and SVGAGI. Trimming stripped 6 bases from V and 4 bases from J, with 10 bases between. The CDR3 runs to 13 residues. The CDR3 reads CASRGAGYNEQFF. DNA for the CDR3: TGTGCCAGCAGAGGCGCGGGGTACAATGAGCAGTTCTTC.

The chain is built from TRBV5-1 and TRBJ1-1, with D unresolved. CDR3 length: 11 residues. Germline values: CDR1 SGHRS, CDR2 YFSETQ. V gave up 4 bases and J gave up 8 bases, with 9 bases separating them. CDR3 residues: CASSTGREAFF. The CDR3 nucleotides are TGCGCCAGCAGCACCGGACGGGAAGCTTTCTTT.

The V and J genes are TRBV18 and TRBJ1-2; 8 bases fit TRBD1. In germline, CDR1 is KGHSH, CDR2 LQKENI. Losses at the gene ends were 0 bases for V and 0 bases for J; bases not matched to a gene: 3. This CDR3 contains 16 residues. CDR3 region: CASSPPRDRPNYGYTF. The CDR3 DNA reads TGTGCCAGCTCACCACCGAGGGACAGGCCTAACTATGGCTACACCTTC.

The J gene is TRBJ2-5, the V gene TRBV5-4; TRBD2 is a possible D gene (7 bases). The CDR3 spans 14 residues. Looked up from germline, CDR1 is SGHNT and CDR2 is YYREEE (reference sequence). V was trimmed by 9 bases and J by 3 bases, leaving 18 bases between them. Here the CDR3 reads CATSRGGAEETQYF. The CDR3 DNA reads TGTGCCACCTCCCGAGGGGGGGCCGAAGAGACCCAGTACTTC.

CDR3 nucleotide sequence: TGTGCCAGCACCTCAGTTGTGTCTGGAAAACTGTTTTTT. Translating gives CASTSVVSGKLFF. The rearrangement uses TRBV14 and TRBJ1-4, with unresolved D. V lost 7 bases and J lost 10, with 16 bases in between. The CDR3 contains 13 residues. Germline V CDR1 and CDR2: SGHDN, FVKESK.

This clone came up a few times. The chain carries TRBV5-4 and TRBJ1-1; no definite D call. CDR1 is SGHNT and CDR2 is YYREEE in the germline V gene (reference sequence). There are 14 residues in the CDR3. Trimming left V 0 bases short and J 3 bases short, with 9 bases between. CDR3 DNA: TGTGCCAGCAGCTTGGTGCAGAGGGACACTGAAGCTTTCTTT. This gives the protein CASSLVQRDTEAFF.

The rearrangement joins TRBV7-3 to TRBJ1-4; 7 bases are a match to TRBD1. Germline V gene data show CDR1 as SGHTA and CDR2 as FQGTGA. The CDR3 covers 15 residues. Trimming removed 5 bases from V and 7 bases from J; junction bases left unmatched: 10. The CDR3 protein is CASSTVQGMGEKLFF. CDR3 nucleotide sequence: TGTGCCAGCAGCACCGTACAGGGGATGGGTGAAAAACTGTTTTTT. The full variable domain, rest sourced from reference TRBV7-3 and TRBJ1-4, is GAGVSQTPSNKVTEKGKYVELRCDPISGHTALYWYRQSLGQGPEFLIYFQGTGAADDSGLPNDRFFAVRPEGSVSTLKIQRTERGDSAVYLCASSTVQGMGEKLFFGSGTQLSVL.

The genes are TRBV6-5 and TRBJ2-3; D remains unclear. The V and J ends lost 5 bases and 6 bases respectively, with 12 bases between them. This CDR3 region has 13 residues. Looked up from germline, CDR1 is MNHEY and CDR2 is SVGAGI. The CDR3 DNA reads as TGTGCCAGCAGTCTAACAGAGCCCGATACGCAGTATTTT. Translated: CASSLTEPDTQYF.

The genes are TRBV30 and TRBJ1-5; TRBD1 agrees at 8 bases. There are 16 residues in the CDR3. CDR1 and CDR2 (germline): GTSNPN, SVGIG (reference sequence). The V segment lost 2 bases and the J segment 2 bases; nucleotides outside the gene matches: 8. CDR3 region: CAWSPRGLSGNQPQHF. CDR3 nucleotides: TGTGCCTGGAGTCCCAGGGGGCTGTCTGGCAATCAGCCCCAGCATTTT.

CDR3 bases: TGTGCCAGCGGTCACTTGGGATTAGTCCCCCAGCATTTT. This translates into CASGHLGLVPQHF. The chain has TRBV6-1 and TRBJ1-5, with D unclear. The germline gives CDR1 MNHNS, CDR2 SASEGT. V lost 8 bases, J lost 10 bases, and 18 bases lay in between. This CDR3 has 13 residues.

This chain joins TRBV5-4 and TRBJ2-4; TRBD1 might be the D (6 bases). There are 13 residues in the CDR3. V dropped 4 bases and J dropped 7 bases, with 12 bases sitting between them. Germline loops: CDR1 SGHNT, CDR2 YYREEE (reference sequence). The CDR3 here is CASSPERGNIQYF. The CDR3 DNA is TGTGCCAGCAGCCCCGAAAGGGGGAACATTCAGTACTTC.

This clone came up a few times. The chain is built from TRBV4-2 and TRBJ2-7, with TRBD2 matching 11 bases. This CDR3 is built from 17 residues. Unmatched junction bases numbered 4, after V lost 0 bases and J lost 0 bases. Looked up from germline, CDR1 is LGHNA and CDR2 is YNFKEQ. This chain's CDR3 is CASSQDSGGGNSYEQYF. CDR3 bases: TGTGCCAGCAGCCAAGATAGCGGGGGGGGGAACTCCTACGAGCAGTACTTC.

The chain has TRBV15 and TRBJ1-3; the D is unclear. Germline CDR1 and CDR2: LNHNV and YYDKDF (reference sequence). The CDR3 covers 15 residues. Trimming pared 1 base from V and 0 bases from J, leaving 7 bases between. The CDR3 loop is CATSRVGSSGNTIYF. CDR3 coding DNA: TGTGCCACCAGCAGAGTGGGGAGCTCTGGAAACACCATATATTTT.

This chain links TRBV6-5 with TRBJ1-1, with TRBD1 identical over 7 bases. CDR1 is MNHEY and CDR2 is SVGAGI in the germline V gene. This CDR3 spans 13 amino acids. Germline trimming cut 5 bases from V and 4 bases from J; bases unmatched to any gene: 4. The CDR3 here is CASSLEGATEAFF. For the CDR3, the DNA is TGTGCCAGCAGTCTCGAGGGGGCCACTGAAGCTTTCTTT.

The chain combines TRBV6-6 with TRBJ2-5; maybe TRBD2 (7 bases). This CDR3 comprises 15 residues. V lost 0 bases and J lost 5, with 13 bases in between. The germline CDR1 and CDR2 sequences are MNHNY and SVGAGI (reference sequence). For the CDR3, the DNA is TGTGCCAGCAGTTACTCGGGAGGGGGTAAGGAGACCCAGTACTTC. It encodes CASSYSGGGKETQYF.

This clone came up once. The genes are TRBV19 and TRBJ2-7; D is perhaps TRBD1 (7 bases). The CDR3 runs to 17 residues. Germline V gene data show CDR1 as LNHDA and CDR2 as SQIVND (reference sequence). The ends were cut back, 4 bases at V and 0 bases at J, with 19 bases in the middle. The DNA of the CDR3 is TGTGCCAGTAGTACCGCGGGACAGTCCCTTCTCTCCTACGAGCAGTACTTC. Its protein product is CASSTAGQSLLSYEQYF.

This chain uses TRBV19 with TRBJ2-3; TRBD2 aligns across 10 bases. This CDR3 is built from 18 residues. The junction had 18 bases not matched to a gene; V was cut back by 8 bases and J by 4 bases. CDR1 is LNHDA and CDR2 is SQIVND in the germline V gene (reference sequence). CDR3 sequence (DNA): TGTGCCAGTGCCTTGGCTACCGGGACTAGCGTTCGGCCAGATACGCAGTATTTT. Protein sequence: CASALATGTSVRPDTQYF.

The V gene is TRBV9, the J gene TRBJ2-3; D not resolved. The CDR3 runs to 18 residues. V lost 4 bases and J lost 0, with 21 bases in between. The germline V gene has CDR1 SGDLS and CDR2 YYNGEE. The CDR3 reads CASSSRRTVGPSTDTQYF. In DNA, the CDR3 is TGTGCCAGCAGCTCACGGCGGACCGTAGGGCCTAGCACAGATACGCAGTATTTT.

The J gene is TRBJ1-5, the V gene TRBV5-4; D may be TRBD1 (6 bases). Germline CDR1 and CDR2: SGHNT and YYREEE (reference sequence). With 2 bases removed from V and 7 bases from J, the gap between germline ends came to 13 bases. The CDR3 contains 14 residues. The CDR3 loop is CASSFQGIAQPQHF. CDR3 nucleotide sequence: TGTGCCAGCAGCTTTCAGGGGATAGCGCAGCCCCAGCATTTT. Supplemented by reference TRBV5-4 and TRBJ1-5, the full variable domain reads ETGVTQSPTHLIKTRGQQVTLRCSSQSGHNTVSWYQQALGQGPQFIFQYYREEENGRGNFPPRFSGLQFPNYSSELNVNALELDDSALYLCASSFQGIAQPQHFGDGTRLSIL.

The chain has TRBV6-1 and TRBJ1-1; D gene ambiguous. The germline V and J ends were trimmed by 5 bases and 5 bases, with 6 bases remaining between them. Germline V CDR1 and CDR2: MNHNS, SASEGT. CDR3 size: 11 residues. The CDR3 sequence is CASSRLTEAFF. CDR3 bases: TGTGCCAGCAGTCGCCTTACTGAAGCTTTCTTT.

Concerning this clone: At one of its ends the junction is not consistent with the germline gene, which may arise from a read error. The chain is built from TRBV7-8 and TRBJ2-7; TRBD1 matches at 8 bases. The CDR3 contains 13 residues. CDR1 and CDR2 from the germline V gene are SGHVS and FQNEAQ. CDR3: CASSPQDRAGGIF. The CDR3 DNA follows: TGTGCCAGCAGCCCGCAGGACAGGGCAGGTGGGATTTTC.

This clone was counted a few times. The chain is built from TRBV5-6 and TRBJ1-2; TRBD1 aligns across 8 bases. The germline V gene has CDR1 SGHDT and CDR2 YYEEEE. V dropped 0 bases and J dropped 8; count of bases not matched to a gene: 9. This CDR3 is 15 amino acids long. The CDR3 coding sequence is TGTGCCAGCAGCTTGGAGACAGGGGTTCTGCGGGGCTACACCTTC. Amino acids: CASSLETGVLRGYTF.

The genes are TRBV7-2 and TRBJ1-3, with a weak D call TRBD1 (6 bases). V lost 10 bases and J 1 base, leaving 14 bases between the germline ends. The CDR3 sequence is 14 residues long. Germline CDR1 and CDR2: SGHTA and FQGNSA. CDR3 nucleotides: TGTGCCACAAAAGAGGGGGTTTCTGGAAACACCATATATTTT. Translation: CATKEGVSGNTIYF.

The CDR3 loop is CASSRRTDTGELFF. CDR3 bases: TGTGCCAGCAGCCGGAGGACAGATACCGGGGAGCTGTTTTTT. This chain connects TRBV5-4 to TRBJ2-2; a possible D gene is TRBD1 (6 bases). Trimming removed 4 bases at V and 5 bases at J, with 12 bases between. The CDR3 contains 14 residues. The V gene's germline CDR1 is SGHNT and CDR2 YYREEE (reference sequence). Full variable domain (remainder filled in from reference TRBV5-4 and TRBJ2-2): ETGVTQSPTHLIKTRGQQVTLRCSSQSGHNTVSWYQQALGQGPQFIFQYYREEENGRGNFPPRFSGLQFPNYSSELNVNALELDDSALYLCASSRRTDTGELFFGEGSRLTVL.

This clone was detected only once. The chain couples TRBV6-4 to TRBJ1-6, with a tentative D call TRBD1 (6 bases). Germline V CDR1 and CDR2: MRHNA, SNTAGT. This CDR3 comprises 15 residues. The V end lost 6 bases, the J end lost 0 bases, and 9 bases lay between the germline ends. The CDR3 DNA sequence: TGTGCCAGCAGCGTGGACAGCTCCTATAATTCACCCCTCCACTTT. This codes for CASSVDSSYNSPLHF.

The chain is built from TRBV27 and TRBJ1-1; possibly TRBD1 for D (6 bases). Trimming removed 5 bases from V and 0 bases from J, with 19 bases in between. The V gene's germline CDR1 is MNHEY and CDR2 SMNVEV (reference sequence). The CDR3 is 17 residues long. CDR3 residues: CASSPTRGGGMNTEAFF. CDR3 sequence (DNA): TGTGCCAGCAGTCCGACCCGTGGGGGGGGCATGAACACTGAAGCTTTCTTT.

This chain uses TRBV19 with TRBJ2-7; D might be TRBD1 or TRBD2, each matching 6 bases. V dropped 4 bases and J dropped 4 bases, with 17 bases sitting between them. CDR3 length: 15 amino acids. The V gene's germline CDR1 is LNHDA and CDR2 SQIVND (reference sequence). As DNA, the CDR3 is TGTGCCAGTAGTACCTCTTGGGGGGCTAGGTACGAGCAGTACTTC. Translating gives CASSTSWGARYEQYF.

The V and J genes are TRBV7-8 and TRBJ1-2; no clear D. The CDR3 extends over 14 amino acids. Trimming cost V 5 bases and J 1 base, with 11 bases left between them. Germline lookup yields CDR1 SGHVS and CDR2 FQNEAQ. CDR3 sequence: CASSRGPINYGYTF. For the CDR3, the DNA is TGTGCCAGCAGCCGAGGACCGATTAACTATGGCTACACCTTC.

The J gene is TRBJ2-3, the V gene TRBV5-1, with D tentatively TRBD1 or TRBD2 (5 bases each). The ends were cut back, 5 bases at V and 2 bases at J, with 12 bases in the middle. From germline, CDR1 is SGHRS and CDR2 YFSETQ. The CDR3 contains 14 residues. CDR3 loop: CASSRGGHTDTQYF. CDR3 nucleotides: TGCGCCAGCAGTCGGGGCGGGCACACAGATACGCAGTATTTT.

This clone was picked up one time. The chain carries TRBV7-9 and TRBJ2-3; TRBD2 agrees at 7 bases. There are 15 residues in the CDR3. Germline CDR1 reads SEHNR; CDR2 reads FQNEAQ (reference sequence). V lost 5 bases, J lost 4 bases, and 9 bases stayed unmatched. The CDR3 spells CASSTQRGASDTQYF. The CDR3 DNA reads TGTGCCAGCAGCACCCAGCGGGGAGCTTCAGATACGCAGTATTTT.

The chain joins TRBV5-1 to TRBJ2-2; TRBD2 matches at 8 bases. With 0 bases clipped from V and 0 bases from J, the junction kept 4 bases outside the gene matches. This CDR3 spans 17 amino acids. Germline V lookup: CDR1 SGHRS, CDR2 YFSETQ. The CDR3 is CASSLVAGPTNTGELFF. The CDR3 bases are TGCGCCAGCAGCTTGGTAGCGGGGCCAACGAACACCGGGGAGCTGTTTTTT. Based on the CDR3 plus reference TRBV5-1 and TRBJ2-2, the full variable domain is KAGVTQTPRYLIKTRGQQVTLSCSPISGHRSVSWYQQTPGQGLQFLFEYFSETQRNKGNFPGRFSGRQFSNSRSEMNVSTLELGDSALYLCASSLVAGPTNTGELFFGEGSRLTVL.